The 24 T cell receptor beta chains in this list originate from one sample, sequenced in a study of monozygotic twins with inflammatory bowel disease (dated by TCRdb to about 2019). Libraries were built with 5' RACE. The listed sequencing device is Illumina HiSeq 2500. TCRdb reprocessed the raw reads; every CDR3 protein sequence is a single record, and DNA is not supplied. The table for this sample shows about 210,000 distinct CDR3 sequences. Of the sample, roughly 1.5% falls within the top ten clones. The specimen sequenced was blood. The receptors originated from a human donor with ulcerative colitis or Crohn's disease, or a healthy co-twin of an affected twin (not recorded which).

V and J are TRBV12-3 or TRBV12-4 and TRBJ1-3; TCRdb's D call, TRBD1, is unchecked because there is no DNA. The CDR3 totals 13 residues. CDR3 in amino acids: CASMVAPGNTIYF.

The chain carries TRBV14 and TRBJ1-2; TCRdb's D gene call, TRBD1, goes unchecked for lack of DNA. Germline V gene data show CDR1 as SGHDN and CDR2 as FVKESK. The CDR3 runs 14 residues. CDR3 loop: CASSPRTGGDGYTF.

This chain joins TRBV3-1 and TRBJ1-3. CDR1 and CDR2 from the germline V gene are LGHDT and YNNKEL (reference sequence). The CDR3 has 15 amino acids. CDR3 amino acids: CASSQFVSSGNTIYF. Variable domain in full (rest from reference TRBV3-1 and TRBJ1-3): DTAVSQTPKYLVTQMGNDKSIKCEQNLGHDTMYWYKQDSKKFLKIMFSYNNKELIINETVPNRFSPKSPDKAHLNLHINSLELGDSAVYFCASSQFVSSGNTIYFGEGSWLTVV.

The rearrangement joins TRBV15 to TRBJ2-7. The CDR3 has 14 amino acids. Germline assignment: CDR1 LNHNV and CDR2 YYDKDF (reference sequence). CDR3 loop: CATSRTESSYEQYF.

V usage is TRBV5-1 and J usage is TRBJ2-7; TCRdb returns TRBD1, unconfirmable since there is no DNA. This CDR3 contains 15 residues. Germline values: CDR1 SGHRS, CDR2 YFSETQ. The CDR3 sequence: CASRPGQGAFMEQYF.

The gene calls are TRBV5-1 and TRBJ2-2; checking the TCRdb D call of TRBD2 is not possible without DNA. The V gene's germline CDR1 is SGHRS and CDR2 YFSETQ. The CDR3 sequence is 16 residues long. The CDR3 region is CASSGTGTINTGELFF.

This chain connects TRBV3-1 to TRBJ1-5. This CDR3 contains 13 residues. CDR1 and CDR2 (germline): LGHDT, YNNKEL (reference sequence). CDR3 protein: CASSQDRRQPQHF.

This CDR3 is CASSQGPGRPYNEQFF. This sequence joins TRBV14 and TRBJ2-1; TCRdb outputs TRBD1, but without DNA this stays unchecked. The CDR3 covers 16 residues. The V gene's germline CDR1 is SGHDN and CDR2 FVKESK.

The chain recombines TRBV5-1 with TRBJ1-6; TCRdb selects TRBD1, and the lack of DNA leaves this call unchecked. Germline CDR1 SGHRS, CDR2 YFSETQ. The CDR3 loop spans 20 amino acids. CDR3 in amino acids: CASSVTDRSGVGGGGSPLHF. Combining the CDR3 with reference TRBV5-1 and TRBJ1-6 gives the whole variable domain KAGVTQTPRYLIKTRGQQVTLSCSPISGHRSVSWYQQTPGQGLQFLFEYFSETQRNKGNFPGRFSGRQFSNSRSEMNVSTLELGDSALYLCASSVTDRSGVGGGGSPLHFGNGTRLTVT.

The CDR3 is CASTLKRGDSYNEQFF. V gene TRBV13 combines with J gene TRBJ2-1; as DNA is missing, the TRBD2 call by TCRdb cannot be tested. CDR3 length: 16 amino acids. From germline, CDR1 is PRHDT and CDR2 FYEKMQ (reference sequence).

CDR3: CASSPVGPSYGYTF. This chain uses TRBV7-9 with TRBJ1-2. Germline CDR1 reads SEHNR; CDR2 reads FQNEAQ (reference sequence). The CDR3 contains 14 residues.

The chain has TRBV2 and TRBJ2-6; without DNA, the TCRdb call of TRBD1 cannot be checked. The CDR3 is 16 amino acids. The germline gives CDR1 SNHLY, CDR2 FYNNEI. The CDR3 reads CASSRQGSSGANVLTF.

V usage is TRBV12-3 or TRBV12-4 and J usage is TRBJ2-3. The length of the CDR3 is 15 residues. The CDR3 here is CASSLEQLSTDTQYF.

This chain uses TRBV12-3 or TRBV12-4 with TRBJ1-5; checking the TCRdb D call of TRBD1 is not possible without DNA. The CDR3 is 14 residues long. The CDR3 loop is CSSRALQYQAPQHF.

The chain joins TRBV7-2 to TRBJ2-7. Germline V gene lookup returns CDR1 SGHTA and CDR2 FQGNSA. The CDR3 has 14 residues. Here the CDR3 reads CASSFQVSSYEQYF.

The chain uses TRBV5-1 and TRBJ2-3; TCRdb outputs TRBD2, but without DNA this stays unchecked. Germline values: CDR1 SGHRS, CDR2 YFSETQ. The CDR3 runs to 14 residues. CDR3 in amino acids: CASSLGTSGGAQYF.

The gene calls are TRBV5-1 and TRBJ2-5. Germline V gives CDR1 SGHRS, CDR2 YFSETQ. CDR3 length equals 14 residues. CDR3 sequence: CASSLVSPQETQYF. Using reference TRBV5-1 and TRBJ2-5 for the parts outside the CDR3, the full variable domain is KAGVTQTPRYLIKTRGQQVTLSCSPISGHRSVSWYQQTPGQGLQFLFEYFSETQRNKGNFPGRFSGRQFSNSRSEMNVSTLELGDSALYLCASSLVSPQETQYFGPGTRLLVL.

V gene TRBV11-2 combines with J gene TRBJ2-1. CDR1 is SGHAT, CDR2 FQNNGV, per germline. This CDR3 comprises 15 residues. CDR3 sequence reads: CASTHGQGSYNEQFF.

The chain links TRBV4-1 to TRBJ1-2; TCRdb gives TRBD1 as the D gene, but with no DNA this cannot be confirmed. This CDR3 spans 15 amino acids. Per the germline V gene, CDR1 is MGHRA and CDR2 is YSYEKL. This CDR3 reads CASSRYAGTAEGYTF.

This chain links TRBV18 with TRBJ2-1; TCRdb lists TRBD2, though no DNA is available to test this call. The CDR3 has 19 amino acids. Germline CDR1 and CDR2: KGHSH and LQKENI. CDR3 in amino acids: CASSYVRQGSGGRANEQFF.

V usage is TRBV7-8 and J usage is TRBJ2-1; without DNA, the TCRdb call of TRBD2 cannot be checked. The CDR3 has 15 amino acids. The germline gives CDR1 SGHVS, CDR2 FQNEAQ. This CDR3 reads CASSSTSGGVNEQFF.

This chain joins TRBV7-2 and TRBJ2-2; TCRdb's D gene call, TRBD1, goes unchecked for lack of DNA. This CDR3 spans 12 amino acids. Germline V CDR1 and CDR2: SGHTA, FQGNSA. CDR3 region: CASSATGGELFF. The full variable domain, with the rest looked up from reference TRBV7-2 and TRBJ2-2, is GAGVSQSPSNKVTEKGKDVELRCDPISGHTALYWYRQSLGQGLEFLIYFQGNSAPDKSGLPSDRFSAERTGGSVSTLTIQRTQQEDSAVYLCASSATGGELFFGEGSRLTVL.

The genes are TRBV5-1 and TRBJ1-2. CDR3 length: 14 amino acids. CDR1 and CDR2 (germline): SGHRS, YFSETQ. CDR3 residues: CASSLGGYNYGYTF.

The V call is TRBV4-1, the J call TRBJ1-2. Germline V gene data show CDR1 as MGHRA and CDR2 as YSYEKL. CDR3 size: 16 residues. The CDR3 here is CASSHPPLGINYGYTF.